These 8 T cell receptor beta chains were sequenced from one sample in a study of shared clonotypes between healthy human individuals. This table comes from immunoSEQ multiplex PCR, and its TCRdb copy is limited to in-frame clones, with some not included. The table lists some 500,000 clones, around 77% of them singletons. Sequencing was done on a sample of PBMCs. These receptors all stem from a woman aged 40 to 50 in good health. Some clones in this sample may be carry-over from other donors' samples.

This clone appeared a few times. This chain uses TRBV27 with TRBJ2-7; TRBD2 matches 14 bases. This CDR3 spans 15 amino acids. The V gene end was trimmed by 2 bases and the J gene end by 3 bases; junction bases not matched to a gene: 0. Germline values: CDR1 MNHEY, CDR2 SMNVEV (reference sequence). The CDR3 loop reads CASSLGTSGSYEQYF. The CDR3 DNA reads TGTGCCAGCAGTTTAGGGACTAGCGGGAGCTACGAGCAGTACTTC.

The chain is built from TRBV5-5 and TRBJ2-1, with 12 bases aligning to TRBD2. J gave up 9 bases and V 4 bases, and 11 bases lay outside the gene matches. Germline CDR1 reads SGHKS; CDR2 reads YYEKEE (reference sequence). The CDR3 runs to 16 residues. This chain's CDR3 is CASSKILAGGFGEQFF. DNA of the CDR3: TGTGCCAGCAGCAAAATTCTAGCGGGAGGGTTCGGTGAGCAGTTCTTC.

The chain carries TRBV5-4 and TRBJ2-3; D possibly matches TRBD1 or TRBD2 (6 bases each). CDR1 is SGHNT, CDR2 YYREEE, per germline (reference sequence). This CDR3 spans 15 amino acids. V was cut by 0 bases and J by 5 bases, with 13 bases left in between. CDR3 DNA: TGTGCCAGCAGCTTGGGTGGGGGGCTTGGAGATACGCAGTATTTT. It is translated as CASSLGGGLGDTQYF.

This clone was detected a few times. J is TRBJ1-5 and V is TRBV15; TRBD1 is a possible D gene (6 bases). The V end was cut by 8 bases, the J end by 5 bases, with 10 bases between. The CDR3 covers 12 residues. Germline-derived CDR1 and CDR2 are LNHNV and YYDKDF (reference sequence). CDR3 protein: CATAQGDQPQHF. The DNA of the CDR3 is TGTGCCACCGCACAGGGAGATCAGCCCCAGCATTTT. The complete variable domain, with remaining parts taken from reference TRBV15 and TRBJ1-5, reads DAMVIQNPRYQVTQFGKPVTLSCSQTLNHNVMYWYQQKSSQAPKLLFHYYDKDFNNEADTPDNFQSRRPNTSFCFLDIRSPGLGDTAMYLCATAQGDQPQHFGDGTRLSIL.

The chain joins TRBV27 to TRBJ1-5; D is possibly TRBD1 (5 bases). CDR1 is MNHEY and CDR2 is SMNVEV in the germline V gene (reference sequence). This CDR3 is 18 amino acids long. Between the trimmed V and J ends, which lost 5 bases and 2 bases, there was a span of 22 bases. In nucleotides, the CDR3 is TGTGCCAGCAGTCCGCGTAATCAGTGGAAACAGGGCAATCAGCCCCAGCATTTT. Translating it yields CASSPRNQWKQGNQPQHF.

The chain couples TRBV6-5 to TRBJ1-1; D gene ambiguous. This CDR3 spans 12 amino acids. The V and J ends lost 8 bases and 5 bases respectively, with 12 bases between them. Germline V gene sequence: CDR1 MNHEY, CDR2 SVGAGI. The DNA of the CDR3 is TGTGCCAGCCTTCTCGGGGTAACTGAAGCTTTCTTT. Translating it yields CASLLGVTEAFF.

The gene calls are TRBV10-3 and TRBJ2-7, with 11 nucleotides matching TRBD2. The CDR3 extends over 14 amino acids. Germline loops: CDR1 ENHRY, CDR2 SYGVKD. V lost 6 bases, J lost 1 base, and 2 bases stayed unmatched. The CDR3 DNA is TGTGCCATCAGGCTAGCGGGAGGATCCTACGAGCAGTACTTC. This encodes CAIRLAGGSYEQYF.

The chain employs TRBV19 and TRBJ1-1; 7 positions agree with TRBD1. This CDR3 contains 17 residues. The junction had 13 bases not matched to a gene; V was cut back by 6 bases and J by 0 bases. Per germline, CDR1 LNHDA and CDR2 SQIVND (reference sequence). CDR3 sequence (DNA): TGTGCCAGTAGAGTAAGTAGGACAGGCCCGATGAACACTGAAGCTTTCTTT. Its translation is CASRVSRTGPMNTEAFF.